This note documents a single T cell receptor beta chain sequence. Its matching antigen is unknown. The entry originates in a study of siplizumab effects on memory and regulatory T cells. Points from the study as a whole: Phenotypic classification as naive or memory proved unattainable for roughly 75-96% of proliferating CD4+ or CD8+ clones. The study found that mappable alloreactive CD4+ clones averaged roughly 69% Treg-derived with siplizumab and over 25% in controls. Left unconfirmed was the suppressive function of proliferating Tregs from siplizumab cultures. Unstimulated naive T cells seemed to show more diversity than memory cells did, and they also seemed to be among the major contributors to the alloresponse.

Assay: immunoSEQ multiplex PCR; the TCRdb copy retains only in-frame clones and omits some. This table has approximately 90,000 clones, approximately 95% appearing once. The length of the CDR3 is 13 residues. Between the trimmed V and J ends, which lost 2 bases and 3 bases, there was a span of 7 bases. Germline CDR1 is MNHEY and CDR2 is SMNVEV (reference sequence). The chain combines TRBV27 with TRBJ1-1, with D unresolved. The sample taken for sequencing was non-Treg CD4+ T cells sorted from blood. The sequence came from a human donor in good health. DNA of the CDR3: TGTGCCAGCAGTTTAAAACAGTACACTGAAGCTTTCTTT. This translates into CASSLKQYTEAFF.